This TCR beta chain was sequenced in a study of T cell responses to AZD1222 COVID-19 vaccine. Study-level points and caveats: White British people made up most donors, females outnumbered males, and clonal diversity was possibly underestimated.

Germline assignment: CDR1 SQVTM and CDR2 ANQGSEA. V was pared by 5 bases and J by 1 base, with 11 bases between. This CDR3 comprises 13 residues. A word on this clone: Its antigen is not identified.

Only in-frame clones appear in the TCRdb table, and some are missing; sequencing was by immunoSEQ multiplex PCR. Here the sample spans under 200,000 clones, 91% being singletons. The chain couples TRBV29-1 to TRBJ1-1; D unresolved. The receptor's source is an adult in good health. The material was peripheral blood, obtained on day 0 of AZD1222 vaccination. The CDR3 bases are TGCAGCGTTCTCCCGTGGGAGAACACTGAAGCTTTCTTT. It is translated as CSVLPWENTEAFF.